This T cell receptor (beta chain) was captured in a study of cytomegalovirus exposure and HLA in healthy donors. General observations from the study: In vitro experiments confirmed that three CMV-associated chains were specific for CMV antigens. Cytomegalovirus association was listed for roughly 160 TCR beta chains. With high specificity and sensitivity, the classifier reportedly diagnosed cytomegalovirus status.

A note on this clone: The antigen is unknown.

Separation from the roughly 680-subject first cohort characterized the roughly 120-subject validation cohort, to which the donors belonged. Clones were read by immunoSEQ multiplex PCR, and TCRdb kept only the in-frame ones, dropping some. The table includes around 140,000 clones, roughly 86% detected once. The sequenced sample consisted of PBMCs. This clonotype was obtained from a man aged 18 to 30 in good health and CMV-seropositive.

The CDR3: CSVLTGQSNYGYTF. In DNA form, the CDR3 reads TGCAGCGTTCTTACGGGACAGTCAAACTATGGCTACACCTTC. V usage is TRBV29-1 and J usage is TRBJ1-2, with 7 nucleotides matching TRBD1. CDR3 size: 14 residues. In germline, CDR1 is SQVTM, CDR2 ANQGSEA. J gave up 2 bases and V 5 bases, and 8 bases lay outside the gene matches.